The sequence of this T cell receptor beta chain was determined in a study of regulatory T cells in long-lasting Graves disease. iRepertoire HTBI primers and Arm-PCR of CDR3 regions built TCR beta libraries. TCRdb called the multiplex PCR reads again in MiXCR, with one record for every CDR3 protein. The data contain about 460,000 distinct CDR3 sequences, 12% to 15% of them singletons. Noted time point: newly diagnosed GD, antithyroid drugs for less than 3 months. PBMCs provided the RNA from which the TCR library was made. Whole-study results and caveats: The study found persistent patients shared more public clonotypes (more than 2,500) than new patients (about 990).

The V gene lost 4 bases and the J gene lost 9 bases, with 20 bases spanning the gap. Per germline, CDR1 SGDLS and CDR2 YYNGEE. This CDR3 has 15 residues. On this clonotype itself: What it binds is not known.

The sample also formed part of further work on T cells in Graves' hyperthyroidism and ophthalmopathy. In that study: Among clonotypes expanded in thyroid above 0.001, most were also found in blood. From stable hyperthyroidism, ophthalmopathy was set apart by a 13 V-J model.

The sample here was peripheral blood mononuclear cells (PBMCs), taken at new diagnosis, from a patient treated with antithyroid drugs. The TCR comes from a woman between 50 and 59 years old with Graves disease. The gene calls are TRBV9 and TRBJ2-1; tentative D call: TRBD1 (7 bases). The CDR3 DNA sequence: TGTGCCAGCAGCCCCCGAGGAGGGGGCGTGGGTGAGCAGTTCTTC. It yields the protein CASSPRGGGVGEQFF.